This section outlines one TCR beta chain sequence together with its context. Its target is unknown. The data originate from a study of cytomegalovirus exposure and HLA in healthy donors. Whole-study context: Researchers found that approximately 80% of under 450 genotyped donors fell within the Caucasian-associated ancestry cluster. Study-wide results and caveats: A later look showed TCR association rates differing by HLA locus, highest for DRB1 and lowest for HLA-C. Analysis was performed later, and it showed HLA-associated TCR beta chains to be more clonally expanded than equally common others.

With 60 Vbeta and 13 Jbeta primers, the PCR was carried out. Here immunoSEQ multiplex PCR was the method, and the copy in TCRdb shows in-frame clones only, minus some. The sample lists about 120,000 clones, roughly 80% occurring once. The CDR3 runs to 14 residues. CDR1 and CDR2 from the germline V gene are PRHDT and FYEKMQ (reference sequence). After removal of 3 bases from V and 9 bases from J, the junction contained 5 bases not matched to a gene. Sequencing was done on a sample of PBMCs. This receptor was taken from a man aged 30 to 45 in good health and CMV-seropositive. The gene calls are TRBV13 and TRBJ2-1, with 10 positions matching TRBD1. This chain's CDR3 is CASSLGQGYSEQFF. As DNA, the CDR3 is TGTGCCAGCAGCTTGGGACAGGGGTATTCTGAGCAGTTCTTC.